The 30 T cell receptor beta chains below come from one sample, sequenced in a study of blood T cell repertoires in COVID-19. The protocol was immunoSEQ multiplex PCR, while the TCRdb copy is restricted to in-frame clones and leaves out a portion. There are 120,000 or so clones in the sample; 85% to 90% occur only once, and 6.5% to 9% lies in the top ten. Sequences were obtained from peripheral blood. Receptors were obtained from a man aged 50 to 59 with acute or convalescent COVID-19.

The gene calls are TRBV19 and TRBJ1-3; 7 nucleotides line up with TRBD1. This CDR3 is built from 16 residues. Germline trimming cut 6 bases from V and 1 base from J; bases unmatched to any gene: 9. The germline V gene has CDR1 LNHDA and CDR2 SQIVND (reference sequence). The CDR3 sequence: CASSSGTARSGNTIYF. CDR3 bases: TGTGCCAGTAGCTCTGGGACAGCGAGATCTGGAAACACCATATATTTT.

Ten or more counts support this clone. The chain uses TRBV11-2 and TRBJ1-6; D is unresolved. The CDR3 spans 13 residues. CDR1 is SGHAT, CDR2 FQNNGV, per germline. Trimming shortened V by 6 bases and J by 8 bases, and 11 bases separated the two germline ends. CDR3 residues: CASSIIEHSPLHF. For the CDR3, the DNA is TGTGCCAGCAGTATAATTGAGCATTCACCCCTCCACTTT. Based on the CDR3 plus reference TRBV11-2 and TRBJ1-6, the full variable domain is EAGVAQSPRYKIIEKRQSVAFWCNPISGHATLYWYQQILGQGPKLLIQFQNNGVVDDSQLPKDRFSAERLKGVDSTLKIQPAKLEDSAVYLCASSIIEHSPLHFGNGTRLTVT.

The rearrangement uses TRBV5-8 and TRBJ1-1, with 7 nucleotides matching TRBD1. The CDR3 covers 15 residues. The ends lost 0 bases at V and 3 bases at J; junction bases unmatched: 5. CDR1 is SGHTS and CDR2 is YDEGEE in the germline V gene. CDR3 amino acids: CASSLEQGEYTEAFF. The CDR3 DNA reads as TGTGCCAGCAGCTTGGAGCAGGGGGAATACACTGAAGCTTTCTTT. Full variable domain (remainder filled in from reference TRBV5-8 and TRBJ1-1): EAGVTQSPTHLIKTRGQQATLRCSPISGHTSVYWYQQALGLGLQFLLWYDEGEERNRGNFPPRFSGRQFPNYSSELNVNALELEDSALYLCASSLEQGEYTEAFFGQGTRLTVV.

The chain couples TRBV27 to TRBJ2-1; possible D gene TRBD2, 6 bases. V was shortened by 6 bases and J by 7 bases, with 13 bases between the two germline ends. Germline assignment: CDR1 MNHEY and CDR2 SMNVEV (reference sequence). The CDR3 sequence is 13 residues long. This chain's CDR3 is CASSRAGQNEQFF. The CDR3 nucleotides are TGTGCCAGCAGCCGCGCGGGGCAGAATGAGCAGTTCTTC.

This sequence joins TRBV6-5 and TRBJ2-3; D is possibly TRBD2 (6 bases). This CDR3 contains 15 residues. The V end lost 6 bases, the J end lost 5 bases, and 18 bases lay between the germline ends. Germline lookup yields CDR1 MNHEY and CDR2 SVGAGI. CDR3 protein: CASSGTWHGGDTQYF. CDR3 nucleotides: TGTGCCAGCAGCGGCACGTGGCACGGGGGAGATACGCAGTATTTT.

This clone has just a few counts. V usage is TRBV25-1 and J usage is TRBJ1-2; weak D call: TRBD1 (6 bases). The CDR3 runs 10 residues. V was trimmed by 8 bases and J by 7 bases, leaving 8 bases between them. Looked up from germline, CDR1 is MGHDK and CDR2 is SYGVNS. As DNA, the CDR3 is TGTGCCAGCGCAGGGGCTGGCTACACCTTC. Translated: CASAGAGYTF.

The rearrangement uses TRBV3-1 (or the pseudogene TRBV3-2) and TRBJ2-4; tentative D call: TRBD2 (5 bases). Germline-derived CDR1 and CDR2 are LGHDT and YNNKEL (reference sequence). The CDR3 spans 14 residues. V was trimmed by 3 bases and J by 4 bases, leaving 10 bases between them. The CDR3 sequence: CASSHIGLKNIQYF. Here the CDR3 DNA reads TGTGCCAGCAGCCATATAGGACTTAAAAACATTCAGTACTTC.

The chain uses TRBV19 and TRBJ2-5; 10 bases are shared with TRBD2. Germline lookup yields CDR1 LNHDA and CDR2 SQIVND (reference sequence). CDR3 length: 16 amino acids. Unmatched junction bases numbered 11, after V lost 5 bases and J lost 5 bases. CDR3: CASSRGSAGGGETQYF. In DNA, the CDR3 is TGTGCCAGTAGTCGTGGGTCAGCGGGAGGGGGGGAGACCCAGTACTTC.

The chain employs TRBV7-9 and TRBJ1-5; TRBD1 is a possible D gene (5 bases). CDR1 is SEHNR, CDR2 FQNEAQ, per germline (reference sequence). This CDR3 is built from 14 residues. V was cut by 4 bases and J by 7 bases, with 14 bases left in between. CDR3 sequence reads: CASSSTGEWQPQHF. The CDR3 nucleotides read TGTGCCAGCAGCTCGACGGGGGAATGGCAGCCCCAGCATTTT.

V is TRBV6-6 and J is TRBJ1-1, with no clear D. CDR1 MNHNY and CDR2 SVGAGI come from the germline V gene (reference sequence). V was trimmed by 4 bases and J by 7 bases, leaving 13 bases between them. CDR3 size: 13 residues. As DNA, the CDR3 is TGTGCCAGCAGTTTACGCGGTGAATTTGAAGCTTTCTTT. Translation: CASSLRGEFEAFF.

The chain couples TRBV10-3 to TRBJ2-1; TRBD1 agrees at 7 bases. Germline V lookup: CDR1 ENHRY, CDR2 SYGVKD. The CDR3 runs to 19 residues. Germline trimming cut 5 bases from V and 4 bases from J; bases unmatched to any gene: 20. CDR3 residues: CAISQSIILTGQIYNEQFF. The CDR3 DNA reads TGTGCCATCAGTCAATCGATTATATTAACGGGACAGATATACAATGAGCAGTTCTTC.

The rearrangement links TRBV6-5 to TRBJ1-1, with D perhaps matching TRBD1 (5 bases). V was shortened by 7 bases and J by 6 bases, with 15 bases between the two germline ends. The CDR3 is 13 amino acids. In germline, CDR1 is MNHEY, CDR2 SVGAGI. The CDR3: CASTVKGSAEAFF. The DNA for the CDR3 is TGTGCCAGCACCGTAAAGGGGTCGGCTGAAGCTTTCTTT.

The rearrangement uses TRBV29-1 and TRBJ2-1; possible D gene TRBD2, 5 bases. CDR1 is SQVTM, CDR2 ANQGSEA, per germline. V was shortened by 6 bases and J by 2 bases, with 11 bases between the two germline ends. The CDR3 has 13 amino acids. This CDR3 reads CSVGGLTYNEQFF. The CDR3, as DNA: TGCAGCGTCGGAGGACTCACCTACAATGAGCAGTTCTTC.

The rearrangement links TRBV4-2 to TRBJ2-3, with 11 nucleotides matching TRBD2. V lost 0 bases and J lost 5; bases outside the gene matches: 10. This CDR3 contains 18 residues. Germline values: CDR1 LGHNA, CDR2 YNFKEQ. The CDR3 loop is CASSQEGVSGRARDTQYF. The CDR3 DNA is TGTGCCAGCAGCCAAGAGGGGGTTAGCGGGAGGGCGCGAGATACGCAGTATTTT.

The CDR3 region is CASSPVSVDRTYNSPLHF. The CDR3, as DNA: TGTGCCAGCTCACCCGTGTCGGTCGACAGAACTTATAATTCACCCCTCCACTTT. V gene TRBV18 combines with J gene TRBJ1-6; TRBD1 might be the D (5 bases). Germline-derived CDR1 and CDR2 are KGHSH and LQKENI. The V end lost 3 bases, the J end lost 4 bases, and 19 bases lay between the germline ends. The CDR3 spans 18 residues.

The chain links TRBV7-9 to TRBJ2-7; maybe TRBD1 (6 bases). Trimming took off 5 bases at V and 4 bases at J, with 12 bases between the two ends. There are 13 residues in the CDR3. CDR1 SEHNR and CDR2 FQNEAQ come from the germline V gene (reference sequence). CDR3 nucleotides: TGTGCCAGCAGCCCCCAAGACAGGTACGAGCAGTACTTC. Protein product: CASSPQDRYEQYF.

This chain uses TRBV18 with TRBJ1-3, with TRBD1 matching 7 bases. The V and J ends lost 5 bases and 0 bases, in that order; junction bases with no gene match: 7. Germline-derived CDR1 and CDR2 are KGHSH and LQKENI. This CDR3 region has 16 residues. CDR3 bases: TGTGCCAGCTCATTGGGACAGCTAAGCTCTGGAAACACCATATATTTT. It yields the protein CASSLGQLSSGNTIYF. Filled out from reference TRBV18 and TRBJ1-3, the complete variable domain reads NAGVMQNPRHLVRRRGQEARLRCSPMKGHSHVYWYRQLPEEGLKFMVYLQKENIIDESGMPKERFSAEFPKEGPSILRIQQVVRGDSAAYFCASSLGQLSSGNTIYFGEGSWLTVV.

The chain couples TRBV19 to TRBJ2-2, with D perhaps TRBD2 (6 bases). The V gene's germline CDR1 is LNHDA and CDR2 SQIVND (reference sequence). With 6 bases removed from V and 4 bases from J, the gap between germline ends came to 9 bases. There are 13 residues in the CDR3. CDR3 bases: TGTGCCAGTAGGGACTACGGCACCGGGGAGCTGTTTTTT. Protein product: CASRDYGTGELFF.

This clone was seen once. This chain uses TRBV6-1 with TRBJ1-4; D not certain. Germline CDR1 is MNHNS and CDR2 is SASEGT. The length of the CDR3 is 13 residues. The V end was cut by 2 bases, the J end by 6 bases, with 7 bases between. The CDR3 reads CASSEYYDEKLFF. CDR3 in DNA: TGTGCCAGCAGTGAATACTATGATGAAAAACTGTTTTTT.

V is TRBV2 and J is TRBJ2-7; D perhaps matches TRBD1 (6 bases). From germline, CDR1 is SNHLY and CDR2 FYNNEI. V lost 11 bases to trimming and J lost 0 bases, with 17 bases between them. The CDR3 runs 14 residues. The CDR3 protein is CASQDRSSSYEQYF. As DNA, the CDR3 is TGTGCCTCACAAGACAGGAGCAGCTCCTACGAGCAGTACTTC.

V and J are TRBV19 and TRBJ2-3, with TRBD2 matching 7 bases. CDR3 length: 19 amino acids. The J segment lost 5 bases and the V segment lost 2 bases, leaving 19 bases of the junction unmatched. In germline, CDR1 is LNHDA, CDR2 SQIVND (reference sequence). For the CDR3, the DNA is TGTGCCAGTAGTATATCGCAGTTCCGTAGCGGGTCTGCGGGAGATACGCAGTATTTT. This sequence encodes CASSISQFRSGSAGDTQYF.

The chain employs TRBV29-1 and TRBJ1-2; D is uncertain. Germline V gene sequence: CDR1 SQVTM, CDR2 ANQGSEA. Deletions cut 5 bases from V and 5 bases from J, with 9 bases between. The CDR3 has 11 amino acids. The CDR3 DNA reads as TGCAGCGTTACCTCGGGGTATGGCTACACCTTC. Translation: CSVTSGYGYTF.

The chain joins TRBV3-1 (or the pseudogene TRBV3-2) to TRBJ1-3; a weak D match, TRBD1 (6 bases). Trimming cost V 4 bases and J 0 bases, with 10 bases left between them. The CDR3 is 15 amino acids. Looked up from germline, CDR1 is LGHDT and CDR2 is YNNKEL (reference sequence). The CDR3 loop reads CASSRQALSGNTIYF. CDR3 bases: TGTGCCAGCAGCCGACAGGCCCTCTCTGGAAACACCATATATTTT.

This chain joins TRBV30 and TRBJ1-5; D is unresolved. This CDR3 has 14 amino acids. V lost 2 bases and J lost 1, with 9 bases in between. The germline gives CDR1 GTSNPN, CDR2 SVGIG (reference sequence). Here the CDR3 reads CAWSRARSNQPQHF. CDR3 DNA: TGTGCCTGGAGTAGAGCCCGGAGCAATCAGCCCCAGCATTTT.

This chain joins TRBV18 and TRBJ2-2, with 8 bases aligning to TRBD1. CDR3 length: 16 residues. The V gene end was trimmed by 0 bases and the J gene end by 6 bases; junction bases not matched to a gene: 6. Germline V CDR1 and CDR2: KGHSH, LQKENI. CDR3 protein: CASSPPGQGISGELFF. CDR3 nucleotide sequence: TGTGCCAGCTCACCACCCGGACAGGGAATCTCCGGGGAGCTGTTTTTT. The variable domain in full, with the rest retrieved from reference TRBV18 and TRBJ2-2, is NAGVMQNPRHLVRRRGQEARLRCSPMKGHSHVYWYRQLPEEGLKFMVYLQKENIIDESGMPKERFSAEFPKEGPSILRIQQVVRGDSAAYFCASSPPGQGISGELFFGEGSRLTVL.

V gene TRBV11-3 combines with J gene TRBJ2-7; no clear D gene. The length of the CDR3 is 12 residues. Trimming took 5 bases from V and 2 from J, leaving 7 bases between them. Looked up from germline, CDR1 is SGHNT and CDR2 is YENEEA. As DNA, the CDR3 is TGTGCCAGCAGCCGCCGGGCCTACGAGCAGTACTTC. Encoded protein: CASSRRAYEQYF.

The rearrangement links TRBV29-1 to TRBJ2-7, with a tentative D call TRBD2 (6 bases). Trimming removed 6 bases from V and 6 bases from J, with 15 bases in between. This CDR3 is 12 amino acids long. CDR1 is SQVTM, CDR2 ANQGSEA, per germline. The CDR3 protein is CSVRVGGSEQYF. CDR3 nucleotides: TGCAGCGTACGGGTGGGGGGAAGCGAGCAGTACTTC.

This chain links TRBV27 with TRBJ1-2, with TRBD1 matching over 7 bases. CDR3 length: 15 residues. Germline V gene sequence: CDR1 MNHEY, CDR2 SMNVEV (reference sequence). Losses at the gene ends were 5 bases for V and 8 bases for J; bases not matched to a gene: 14. CDR3 sequence: CASSHRTTGSGGYTF. The CDR3 region has the DNA TGTGCCAGCAGTCACCGTACGACAGGGTCAGGCGGCTACACCTTC.

J is TRBJ2-7 and V is TRBV5-1, with a weak D call TRBD1 (6 bases). Trimming shortened V by 4 bases and J by 3 bases, and 17 bases separated the two germline ends. The CDR3 extends over 15 amino acids. In germline, CDR1 is SGHRS, CDR2 YFSETQ. As DNA, the CDR3 is TGCGCCAGCAGCCCACACCGGGACAACCTCTACGAGCAGTACTTC. Protein product: CASSPHRDNLYEQYF.

The chain couples TRBV7-2 to TRBJ2-7; D gene uncertain. The germline CDR1 and CDR2 sequences are SGHTA and FQGNSA. The CDR3 has 14 amino acids. The germline V and J ends were trimmed by 2 bases and 2 bases, with 10 bases remaining between them. In DNA form, the CDR3 reads TGTGCCAGCAGCTTAAGCACGTCGACCTACGAGCAGTACTTC. Translating gives CASSLSTSTYEQYF.